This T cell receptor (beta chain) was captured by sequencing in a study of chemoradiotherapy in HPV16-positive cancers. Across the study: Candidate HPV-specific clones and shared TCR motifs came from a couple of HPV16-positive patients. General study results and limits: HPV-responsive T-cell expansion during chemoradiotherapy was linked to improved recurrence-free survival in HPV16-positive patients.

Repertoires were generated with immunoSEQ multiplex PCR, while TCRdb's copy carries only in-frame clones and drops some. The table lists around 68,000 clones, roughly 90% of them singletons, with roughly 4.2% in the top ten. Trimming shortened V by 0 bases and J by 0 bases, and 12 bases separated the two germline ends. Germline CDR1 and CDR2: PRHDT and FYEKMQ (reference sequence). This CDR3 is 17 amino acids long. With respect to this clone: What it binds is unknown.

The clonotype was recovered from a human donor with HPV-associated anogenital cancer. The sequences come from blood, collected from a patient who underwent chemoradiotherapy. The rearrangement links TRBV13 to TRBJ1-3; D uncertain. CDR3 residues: CASSLGGGPSSGNTIYF. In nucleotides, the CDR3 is TGTGCCAGCAGCTTAGGTGGAGGGCCTAGCTCTGGAAACACCATATATTTT.